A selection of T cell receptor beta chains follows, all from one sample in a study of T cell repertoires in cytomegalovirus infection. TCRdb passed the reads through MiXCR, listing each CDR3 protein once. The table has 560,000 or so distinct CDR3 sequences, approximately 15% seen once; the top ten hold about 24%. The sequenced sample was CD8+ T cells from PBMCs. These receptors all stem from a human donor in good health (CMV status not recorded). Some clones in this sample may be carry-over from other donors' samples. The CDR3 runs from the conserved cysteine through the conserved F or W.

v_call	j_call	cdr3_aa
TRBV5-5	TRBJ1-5	CASSLEWGQRQPQHF
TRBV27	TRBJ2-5	CASGHRGGETQYF
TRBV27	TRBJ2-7	CASRSPPEQYF
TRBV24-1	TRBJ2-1	CATSDLSAGTHNEQFF
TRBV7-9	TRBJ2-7	CASSLVVAANYEQYF
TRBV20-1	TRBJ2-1	CSVQPTRESTGQFF
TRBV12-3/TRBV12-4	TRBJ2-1	CASSRPGGLRYNEQFF
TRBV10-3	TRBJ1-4	CAISESDPRDEKLFF
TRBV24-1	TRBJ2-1	CATSEPGTSGGASNEQFF
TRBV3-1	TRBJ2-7	CASSQDWKGEDEQYF
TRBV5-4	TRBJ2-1	CASSQTGESYNEQFF
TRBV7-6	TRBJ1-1	CASSVRDRGVSNTEAFF
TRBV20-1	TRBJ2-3	CSAREGLAGLEDTQYF
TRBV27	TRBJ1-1	CASSSGWNTEAFF
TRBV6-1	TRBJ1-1	CASSSPEAFF
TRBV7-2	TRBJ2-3	CASSQGPASGRATDTQYF
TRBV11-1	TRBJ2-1	CASSAETSSNEQFF
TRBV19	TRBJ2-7	CASSIRDSLYYEQYF
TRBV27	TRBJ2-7	CASSLSGASYEQYF
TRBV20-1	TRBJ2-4	CSARRQGDSVIQYF
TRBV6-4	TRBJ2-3	CARWDRGLGADTQYF
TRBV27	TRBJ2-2	CASSPRQGAGELFF
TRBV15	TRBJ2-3	CATSKTRGVRTDTQYF
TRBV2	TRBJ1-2	CASSRLGAGYTF
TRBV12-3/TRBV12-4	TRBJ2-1	CASSLTGVAGYNEQFF
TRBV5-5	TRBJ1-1	CASSLESGAEAFF
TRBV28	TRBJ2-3	CASSNLAGGAQDTQYF
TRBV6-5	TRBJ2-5	CASSYTGQGSQETQYF
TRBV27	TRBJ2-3	CASSLLGLAGESDTQYF
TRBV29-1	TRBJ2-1	CSVIAGGLDNEQFF
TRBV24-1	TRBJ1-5	CATSGGDQPQHF
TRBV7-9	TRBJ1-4	CASSAVGLSEKLFF
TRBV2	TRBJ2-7	CASSVTDTYEQYF
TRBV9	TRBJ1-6	CASSDRDGWSPLHF
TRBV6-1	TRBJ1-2	CASSSRNEGYTF
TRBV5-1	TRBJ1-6	CASRRQGANSPLHF
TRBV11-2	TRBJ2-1	CASSSSGQRDNEQFF
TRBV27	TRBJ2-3	CASREVAGVADTQYF
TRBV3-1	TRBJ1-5	CASSQELGANQPQHF
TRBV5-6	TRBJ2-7	CASSPMASGSYEQYF
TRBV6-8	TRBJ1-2	CASSSRGRGYGYTF
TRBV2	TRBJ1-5	CASSERQRNQPQHF
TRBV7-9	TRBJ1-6	CASSLAKFGSPLHF
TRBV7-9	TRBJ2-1	CASSTTSGRGAFEQFF